A selection of T cell receptor beta chains follows, all from one sample in a study of blood T cells in healthy people across ages. TCRdb reprocessed the 5' RACE reads with MiXCR, giving one entry per CDR3 protein. The top ten clones hold 10% to 15% of a sample with 650,000 to 1,000,000 distinct CDR3 sequences, around 36% of them seen once. The material sequenced was blood. The receptor set was obtained from a man aged 18 to 29 in good health. Each CDR3 is given with its conserved first and last residue. The order of the fields is D gene, V gene, clone size, J gene, CDR3 protein, CDR3 DNA. D genes are given only for firm matches. The size field is filled for only some rows; it gives once, few, many or a size class.

-	TRBV30	-	TRBJ1-2	CAGSLQEWGYTF	TGTGCCGGGAGTCTCCAAGAGTGGGGCTACACCTTC
-	TRBV9	-	TRBJ2-3	CASSASRGVTGTDTQYF	TGTGCCAGCAGCGCTTCCAGGGGAGTGACAGGTACAGATACGCAGTATTTT
TRBD2	TRBV12-3/TRBV12-4	-	TRBJ2-3	CASRPLAGQADTQYF	TGTGCCAGCAGACCCCTAGCGGGGCAGGCAGATACGCAGTATTTT
TRBD1	TRBV30	few	TRBJ2-3	CAWSATGDYTDTQYF	TGTGCCTGGAGTGCGACAGGGGATTACACAGATACGCAGTATTTT
-	TRBV5-1	few	TRBJ2-5	CASSSGTARETQYF	TGCGCCAGCAGCTCCGGGACTGCTCGAGAGACCCAGTACTTC
-	TRBV12-3/TRBV12-4	-	TRBJ1-2	CASNVGTSNSGYTF	TGTGCCAGCAACGTCGGGACTTCAAACTCTGGCTACACCTTC
-	TRBV12-3/TRBV12-4	few	TRBJ1-4	CASSPWGGSAEKLFF	TGTGCCAGCAGCCCTTGGGGAGGGAGTGCGGAAAAACTGTTTTTT
-	TRBV29-1	once	TRBJ2-1	CSVDKVYYNEQFF	TGCAGCGTTGATAAGGTCTACTACAATGAGCAGTTCTTC
-	TRBV9	few	TRBJ2-1	CASSRDVRIYNEQFF	TGTGCCAGCAGCCGTGATGTAAGAATCTACAATGAGCAGTTCTTC
TRBD1	TRBV20-1	few	TRBJ2-3	CSARDNRGRGTDTQYF	TGCAGTGCTAGAGACAACAGGGGGCGCGGCACAGATACGCAGTATTTT
-	TRBV5-5	few	TRBJ2-1	CASSPGSWATSYNEQFF	TGTGCCAGCAGCCCCGGGTCGTGGGCAACTTCCTACAATGAGCAGTTCTTC
TRBD1	TRBV6-1	few	TRBJ2-7	CASSVPDRGPYEQYF	TGTGCCAGCAGTGTACCGGACAGGGGACCCTACGAGCAGTACTTC
TRBD2	TRBV7-9	-	TRBJ2-4	CASSASGSWEQYF	TGTGCCAGCAGCGCTAGCGGGAGTTGGGAGCAGTACTTC
-	TRBV7-2	-	TRBJ1-6	CASSKGGSNSPLHF	TGTGCCAGCAGCAAAGGGGGGTCCAATTCACCCCTCCACTTT
-	TRBV3-1	-	TRBJ1-2	CASSQEQQSYGYTF	TGTGCCAGCAGCCAAGAACAGCAGAGCTATGGCTACACCTTC
-	TRBV5-1	many	TRBJ2-7	CASSSTGNSYEQYF	TGCGCCAGCAGCTCGACGGGAAACTCCTACGAGCAGTACTTC
-	TRBV9	few	TRBJ1-2	CASSAGVRGYTF	TGTGCCAGCAGCGCAGGGGTACGGGGCTACACCTTC
-	TRBV6-6	-	TRBJ2-5	CASSPRDTQGTQYF	TGTGCCAGCAGTCCCCGGGACACCCAAGGGACCCAGTACTTC
-	TRBV27	-	TRBJ1-2	CANYGYTF	TGTGCTAACTATGGCTACACCTTC
-	TRBV12-3/TRBV12-4	many	TRBJ1-2	CASSRTDNYGYTF	TGTGCCAGCTCGAGGACGGACAACTATGGCTACACCTTC
-	TRBV14	few	TRBJ1-1	CASRAILSGTEAFF	TGTGCCAGCAGGGCAATCCTTAGTGGCACTGAAGCTTTCTTT
-	TRBV5-1	-	TRBJ1-6	CASSPMTGNNSPLHF	TGCGCCAGCAGCCCCATGACAGGCAATAATTCACCCCTCCACTTT
-	TRBV21-1	many	TRBJ2-3	CARRRGGTDTQYF	TGTGCCCGACGGCGCGGGGGTACAGATACGCAGTATTTT
TRBD1	TRBV27	few	TRBJ1-2	CASRRQGGEGYTF	TGTGCCAGCAGGCGACAGGGAGGAGAGGGCTACACCTTC
-	TRBV7-2	few	TRBJ2-2	CASSDGIQRNTGELFF	TGTGCCAGCAGCGACGGGATTCAACGGAACACCGGGGAGCTGTTTTTT
-	TRBV5-1	-	TRBJ2-1	CASSLDGRDHTEQFF	TGCGCCAGCAGCTTGGATGGAAGGGACCACACTGAGCAGTTCTTC
-	TRBV20-1	many	TRBJ1-5	CSALPPQARNQPQHF	TGCAGTGCTTTGCCCCCGCAGGCACGCAATCAGCCCCAGCATTTT
-	TRBV7-8	-	TRBJ2-2	CASTVRESDTGELFF	TGTGCCAGCACCGTCCGGGAAAGCGACACCGGGGAGCTGTTTTTT
-	TRBV3-1	-	TRBJ1-1	CASSQDRGGLAFF	TGTGCCAGCAGCCAAGATCGGGGGGGCTTAGCTTTCTTT
-	TRBV12-3/TRBV12-4	-	TRBJ2-7	CASTWDSYNEQYF	TGTGCCAGCACTTGGGACTCCTACAATGAGCAGTACTTC
-	TRBV7-2	-	TRBJ2-3	CASSFGAVADTQYF	TGTGCCAGCAGCTTTGGGGCAGTGGCAGATACGCAGTATTTT
-	TRBV25-1	many	TRBJ2-7	CASTLGGTYEQYF	TGTGCCAGCACCCTAGGAGGGACCTACGAGCAGTACTTC
-	TRBV7-2	-	TRBJ2-1	CASSTRPLGVNEQFF	TGTGCCAGCAGCACCCGCCCGTTAGGGGTCAATGAGCAGTTCTTC
TRBD1	TRBV5-5	-	TRBJ2-1	CASSLEGQGADEQFF	TGTGCCAGCAGCTTAGAGGGACAGGGGGCTGATGAGCAGTTCTTC
-	TRBV3-1	-	TRBJ1-1	CASSPGTPEAFF	TGTGCCAGCAGCCCTGGGACTCCTGAAGCTTTCTTT
-	TRBV7-8	-	TRBJ2-2	CAISLEGLTFTGELFF	TGTGCCATCAGCTTAGAAGGGCTTACCTTCACCGGGGAGCTGTTTTTT
TRBD1	TRBV4-1	-	TRBJ2-3	CASSHSPAGQDTDTQYF	TGCGCCAGCAGCCACTCCCCCGCGGGACAGGACACAGATACGCAGTATTTT
-	TRBV9	few	TRBJ2-5	CASSPSVGGETQYF	TGTGCCAGCAGCCCATCGGTGGGAGGAGAGACCCAGTACTTC
-	TRBV27	-	TRBJ2-5	CASSLDGTYEETQYF	TGTGCCAGCAGTTTAGATGGGACGTATGAAGAGACCCAGTACTTC
TRBD1	TRBV15	few	TRBJ2-1	CATSRDVGGAEGFHEQFF	TGTGCCACCAGCAGAGATGTAGGGGGCGCAGAAGGATTCCATGAGCAGTTCTTC
-	TRBV6-1	-	TRBJ2-7	CASSPRNRDRAYEQYF	TGTGCCAGCAGCCCCAGAAACAGGGACCGGGCATACGAGCAGTACTTC
-	TRBV12-3/TRBV12-4	-	TRBJ1-2	CAGSTNVPGRGTVGYTF	TGTGCCGGCAGTACAAACGTCCCGGGACGGGGAACTGTGGGCTACACCTTC
-	TRBV20-1	-	TRBJ2-2	CSARVGSLTGELFF	TGCAGTGCTAGAGTAGGAAGCCTTACCGGGGAGCTGTTTTTT
TRBD1	TRBV12-3/TRBV12-4	-	TRBJ1-2	CASSSRRDSLPTNYGYTF	TGTGCCAGCAGTTCTCGAAGGGACAGCCTACCCACTAACTATGGCTACACCTTC
-	TRBV6-6	many	TRBJ1-2	CASRSSDGNYGYTF	TGTGCCAGCAGATCCTCGGACGGGAACTATGGCTACACCTTC
-	TRBV5-1	few	TRBJ1-2	CASGDRGRNGYTF	TGCGCCAGCGGCGACAGAGGGAGGAATGGCTACACCTTC
TRBD1	TRBV28	-	TRBJ1-2	CASSPGTVGYGYTF	TGTGCCAGCAGTCCAGGGACAGTTGGCTATGGCTACACCTTC
-	TRBV9	once	TRBJ2-1	CAGSVTDNEQFF	TGTGCCGGCAGCGTAACCGACAATGAGCAGTTCTTC
-	TRBV20-1	-	TRBJ1-2	CSAALTGYGYTF	TGCAGTGCTGCCCTGACAGGCTATGGCTACACCTTC
TRBD1	TRBV12-3/TRBV12-4	-	TRBJ2-3	CASRPLDRGFTDTQYF	TGTGCCAGCAGACCACTAGACAGGGGCTTCACAGATACGCAGTATTTT
TRBD1	TRBV6-2/TRBV6-3	many	TRBJ1-2	CASSPAGTGLYGYTF	TGTGCCAGCAGTCCGGCGGGGACAGGGCTTTATGGCTACACCTTC
-	TRBV7-2	-	TRBJ2-5	CASSGRIQETQYF	TGTGCCAGCTCGGGACGGATCCAAGAGACCCAGTACTTC
-	TRBV20-1	few	TRBJ2-1	CSAPPVLTSGEQFF	TGCAGTGCCCCACCCGTTCTGACCAGCGGTGAGCAGTTCTTC
TRBD1	TRBV20-1	-	TRBJ2-5	CSARDGQGARETQYF	TGCAGTGCTAGAGATGGCCAGGGGGCGCGAGAGACCCAGTACTTC
TRBD1	TRBV24-1	-	TRBJ2-1	CATSDFTGDRGYNEQFF	TGTGCCACCAGTGATTTTACCGGGGACAGGGGATACAATGAGCAGTTCTTC
-	TRBV9	few	TRBJ1-5	CASSAGTWEEPQHF	TGTGCCAGCAGCGCAGGAACATGGGAGGAGCCCCAGCATTTT
-	TRBV20-1	-	TRBJ2-7	CSARGQESYEQYF	TGCAGTGCTAGAGGACAGGAATCCTACGAGCAGTACTTC